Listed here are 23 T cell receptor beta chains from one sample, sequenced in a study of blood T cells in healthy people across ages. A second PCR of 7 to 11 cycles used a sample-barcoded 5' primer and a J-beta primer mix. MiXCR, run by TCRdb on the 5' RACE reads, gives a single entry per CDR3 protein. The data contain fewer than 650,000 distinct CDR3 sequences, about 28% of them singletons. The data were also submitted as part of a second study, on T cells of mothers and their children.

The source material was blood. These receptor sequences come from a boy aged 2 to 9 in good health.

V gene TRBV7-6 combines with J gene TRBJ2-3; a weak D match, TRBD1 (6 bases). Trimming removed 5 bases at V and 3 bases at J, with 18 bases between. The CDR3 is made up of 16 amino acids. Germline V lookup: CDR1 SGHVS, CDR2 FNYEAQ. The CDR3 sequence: CASSQGQKRGTDTQYF. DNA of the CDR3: TGTGCCAGCAGCCAAGGACAGAAGAGGGGGACAGATACGCAGTATTTT.

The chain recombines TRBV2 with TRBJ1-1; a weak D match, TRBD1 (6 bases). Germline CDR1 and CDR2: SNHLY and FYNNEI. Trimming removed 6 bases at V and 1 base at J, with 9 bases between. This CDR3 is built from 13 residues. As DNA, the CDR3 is TGTGCCAGCAGGAGGGGGTGGAACACTGAAGCTTTCTTT. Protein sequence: CASRRGWNTEAFF.

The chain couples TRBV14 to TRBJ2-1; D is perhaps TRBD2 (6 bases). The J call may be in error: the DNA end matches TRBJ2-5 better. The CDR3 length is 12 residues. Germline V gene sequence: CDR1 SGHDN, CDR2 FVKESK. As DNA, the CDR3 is TGTGCCAGCAGCGCCTTCGGGGAGGCCCAGTACTTC. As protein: CASSAFGEAQYF.

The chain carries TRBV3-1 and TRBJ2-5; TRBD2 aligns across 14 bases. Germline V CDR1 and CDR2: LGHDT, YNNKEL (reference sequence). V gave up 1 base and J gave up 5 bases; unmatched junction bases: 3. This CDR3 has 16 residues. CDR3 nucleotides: TGTGCCAGCAGCCAAGGCGGGACTAGCGGGGGTGAGACCCAGTACTTC. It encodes CASSQGGTSGGETQYF.

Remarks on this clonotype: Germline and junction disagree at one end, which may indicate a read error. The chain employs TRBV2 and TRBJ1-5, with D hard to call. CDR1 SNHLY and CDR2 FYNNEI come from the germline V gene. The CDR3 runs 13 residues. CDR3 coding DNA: TGTGCCGGCAGTGAAGGGAGGCGCCAGCCCCAGCATTTT. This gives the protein CAGSEGRRQPQHF.

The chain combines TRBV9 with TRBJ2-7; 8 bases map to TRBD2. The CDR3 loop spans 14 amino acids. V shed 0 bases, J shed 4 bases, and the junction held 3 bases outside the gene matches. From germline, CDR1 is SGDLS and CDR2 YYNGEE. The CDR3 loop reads CASSVGLAPYEQYF. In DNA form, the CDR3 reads TGTGCCAGCAGCGTAGGACTAGCGCCTTACGAGCAGTACTTC.

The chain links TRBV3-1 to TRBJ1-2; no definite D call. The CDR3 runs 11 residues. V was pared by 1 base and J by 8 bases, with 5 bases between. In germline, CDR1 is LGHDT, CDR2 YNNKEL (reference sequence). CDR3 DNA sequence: TGTGCCAGCAGCCAAGCCAAAGGCTACACCTTC. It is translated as CASSQAKGYTF.

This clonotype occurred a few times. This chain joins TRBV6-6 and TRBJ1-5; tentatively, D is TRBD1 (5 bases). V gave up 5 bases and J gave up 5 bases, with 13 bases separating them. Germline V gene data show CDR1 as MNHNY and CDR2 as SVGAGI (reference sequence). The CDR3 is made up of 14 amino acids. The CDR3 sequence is CASSTPPGDQPQHF. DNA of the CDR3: TGTGCCAGCAGTACCCCCCCGGGGGATCAGCCCCAGCATTTT.

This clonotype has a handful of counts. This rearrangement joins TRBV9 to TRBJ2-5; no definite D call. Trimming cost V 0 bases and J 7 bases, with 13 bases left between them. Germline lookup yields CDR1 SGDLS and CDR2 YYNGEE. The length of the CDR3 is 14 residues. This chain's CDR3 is CASSVDPTSATQYF. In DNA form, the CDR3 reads TGTGCCAGCAGCGTAGATCCAACCTCGGCGACCCAGTACTTC.

The CDR3: CASSGSNGPTDTQYF. For the CDR3, the DNA is TGTGCCAGCAGCGGTAGCAACGGTCCCACAGATACGCAGTATTTT. The chain joins TRBV11-2 to TRBJ2-3; D not resolved. V shed 5 bases and J shed 2 bases, with 14 bases lying between them. CDR1 and CDR2 (germline): SGHAT, FQNNGV. The CDR3 is 15 amino acids.

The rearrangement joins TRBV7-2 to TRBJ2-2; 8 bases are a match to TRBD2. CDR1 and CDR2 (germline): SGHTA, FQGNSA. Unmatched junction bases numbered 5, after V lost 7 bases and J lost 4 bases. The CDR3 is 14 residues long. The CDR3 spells CASTLAGGTGELFF. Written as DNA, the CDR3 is TGTGCCAGCACCCTAGCGGGTGGCACCGGGGAGCTGTTTTTT.

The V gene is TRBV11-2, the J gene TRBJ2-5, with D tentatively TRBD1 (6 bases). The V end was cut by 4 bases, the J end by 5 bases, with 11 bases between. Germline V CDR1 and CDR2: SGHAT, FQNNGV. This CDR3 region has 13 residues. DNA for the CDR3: TGTGCCAGCAGCTGGACAGCCGTGGAGACCCAGTACTTC. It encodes CASSWTAVETQYF.

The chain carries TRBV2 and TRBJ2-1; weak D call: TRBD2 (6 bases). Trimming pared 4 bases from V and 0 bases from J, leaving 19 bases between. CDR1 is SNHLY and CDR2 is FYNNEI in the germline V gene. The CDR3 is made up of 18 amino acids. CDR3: CASSAHRGAPSSYNEQFF. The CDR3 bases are TGTGCCAGCAGTGCCCACCGCGGGGCACCCAGCTCCTACAATGAGCAGTTCTTC.

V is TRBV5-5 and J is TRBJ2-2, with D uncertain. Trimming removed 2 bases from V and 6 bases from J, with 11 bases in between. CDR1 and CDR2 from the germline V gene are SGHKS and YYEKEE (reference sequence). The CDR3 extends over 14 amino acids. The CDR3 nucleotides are TGTGCCAGCAGCTTATCAGGAGCATCCGGGGAGCTGTTTTTT. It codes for CASSLSGASGELFF.

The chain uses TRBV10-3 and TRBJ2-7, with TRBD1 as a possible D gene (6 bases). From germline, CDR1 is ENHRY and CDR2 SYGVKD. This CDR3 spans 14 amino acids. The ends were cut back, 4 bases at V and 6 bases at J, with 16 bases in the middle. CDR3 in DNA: TGTGCCATCAGTGGTCCCCAGGCAGGGGCCGAGCAGTACTTC. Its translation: CAISGPQAGAEQYF.

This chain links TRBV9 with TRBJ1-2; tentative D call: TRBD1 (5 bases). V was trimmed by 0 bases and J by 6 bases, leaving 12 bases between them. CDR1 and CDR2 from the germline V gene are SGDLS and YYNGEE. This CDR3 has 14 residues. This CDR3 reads CASSVGGFQDGYTF. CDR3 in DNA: TGTGCCAGCAGCGTAGGGGGGTTCCAGGATGGCTACACCTTC.

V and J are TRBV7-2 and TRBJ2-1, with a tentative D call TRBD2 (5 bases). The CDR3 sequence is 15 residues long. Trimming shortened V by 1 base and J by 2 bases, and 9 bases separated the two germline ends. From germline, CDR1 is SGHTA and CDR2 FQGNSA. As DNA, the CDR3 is TGTGCCAGCAGCTTAGAGCGGTATACCTACAATGAGCAGTTCTTC. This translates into CASSLERYTYNEQFF.

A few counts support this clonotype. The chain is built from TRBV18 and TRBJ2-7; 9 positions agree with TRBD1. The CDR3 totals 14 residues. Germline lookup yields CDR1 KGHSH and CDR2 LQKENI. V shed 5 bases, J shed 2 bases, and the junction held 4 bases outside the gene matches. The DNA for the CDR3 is TGTGCCAGCTCAGGGGGACAGGGTCCCTACGAGCAGTACTTC. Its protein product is CASSGGQGPYEQYF.

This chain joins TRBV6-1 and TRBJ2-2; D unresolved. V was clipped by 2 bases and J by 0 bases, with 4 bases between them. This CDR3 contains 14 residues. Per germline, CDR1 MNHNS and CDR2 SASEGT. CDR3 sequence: CASSETPNTGELFF. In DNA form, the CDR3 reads TGTGCCAGCAGTGAAACCCCGAACACCGGGGAGCTGTTTTTT.

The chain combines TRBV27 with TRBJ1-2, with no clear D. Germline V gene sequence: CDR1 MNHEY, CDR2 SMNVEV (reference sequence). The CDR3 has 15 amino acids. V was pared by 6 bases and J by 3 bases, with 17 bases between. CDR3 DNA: TGTGCCAGCAGCTTCGCCGGGCACCCATACTATGGCTACACCTTC. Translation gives CASSFAGHPYYGYTF.

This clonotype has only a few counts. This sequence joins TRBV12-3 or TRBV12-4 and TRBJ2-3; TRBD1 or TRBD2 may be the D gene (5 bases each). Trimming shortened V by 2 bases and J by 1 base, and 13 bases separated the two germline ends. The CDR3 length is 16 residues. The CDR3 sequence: CASSLRVGTGTDTQYF. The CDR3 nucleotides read TGTGCCAGCAGTTTACGTGTAGGGACGGGCACAGATACGCAGTATTTT.

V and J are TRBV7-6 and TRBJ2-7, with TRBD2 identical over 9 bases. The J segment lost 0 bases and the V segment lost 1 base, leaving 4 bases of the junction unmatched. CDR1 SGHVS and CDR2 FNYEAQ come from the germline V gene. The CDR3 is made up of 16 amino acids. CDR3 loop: CASSLGLAVNSYEQYF. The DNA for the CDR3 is TGTGCCAGCAGCTTAGGACTAGCGGTAAACTCCTACGAGCAGTACTTC.

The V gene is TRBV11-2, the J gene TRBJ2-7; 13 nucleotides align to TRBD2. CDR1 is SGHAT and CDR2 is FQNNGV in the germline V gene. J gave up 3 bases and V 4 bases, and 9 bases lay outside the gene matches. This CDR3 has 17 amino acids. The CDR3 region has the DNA TGTGCCAGCAGCTCTCCGACTAGCGGGGGGACAAACTACGAGCAGTACTTC. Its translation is CASSSPTSGGTNYEQYF.